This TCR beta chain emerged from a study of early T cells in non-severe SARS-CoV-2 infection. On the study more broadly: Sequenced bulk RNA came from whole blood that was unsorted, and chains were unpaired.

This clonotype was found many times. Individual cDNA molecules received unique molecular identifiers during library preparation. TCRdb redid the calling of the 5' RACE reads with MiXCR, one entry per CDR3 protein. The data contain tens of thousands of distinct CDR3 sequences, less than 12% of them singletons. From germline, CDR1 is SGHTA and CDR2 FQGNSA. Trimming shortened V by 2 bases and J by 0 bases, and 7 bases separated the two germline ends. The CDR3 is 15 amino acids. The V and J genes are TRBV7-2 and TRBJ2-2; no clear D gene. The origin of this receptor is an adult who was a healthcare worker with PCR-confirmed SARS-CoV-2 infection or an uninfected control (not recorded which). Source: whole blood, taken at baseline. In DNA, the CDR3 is TGTGCCAGCAGCTTAATGGGCTCGAACACCGGGGAGCTGTTTTTT. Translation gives CASSLMGSNTGELFF.